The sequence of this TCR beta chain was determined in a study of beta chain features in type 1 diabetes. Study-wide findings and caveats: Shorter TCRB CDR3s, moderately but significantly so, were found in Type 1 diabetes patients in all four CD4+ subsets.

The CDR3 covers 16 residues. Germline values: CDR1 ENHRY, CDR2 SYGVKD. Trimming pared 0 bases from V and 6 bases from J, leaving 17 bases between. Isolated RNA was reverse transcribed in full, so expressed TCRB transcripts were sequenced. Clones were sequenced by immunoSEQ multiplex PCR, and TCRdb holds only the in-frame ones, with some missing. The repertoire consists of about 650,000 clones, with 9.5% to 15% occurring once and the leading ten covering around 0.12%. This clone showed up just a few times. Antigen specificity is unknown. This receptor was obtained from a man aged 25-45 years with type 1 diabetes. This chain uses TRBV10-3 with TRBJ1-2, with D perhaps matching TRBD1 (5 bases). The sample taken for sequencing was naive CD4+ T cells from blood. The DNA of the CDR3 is TGTGCCATCAGTGAGTCGACGAACCTAGGGGCTAATGGCTACACCTTC. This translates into CAISESTNLGANGYTF.